This entry describes one T cell receptor (beta chain). The CDR3 has 15 residues. Germline V gene sequence: CDR1 MDHEN, CDR2 SYDVKM. This entry belongs to a study of monozygotic twins with inflammatory bowel disease. TCRdb reprocessed the 5' RACE reads and reports one entry per CDR3 protein, with no DNA. Its table lists approximately 300,000 distinct CDR3 sequences. The chain uses TRBV28 and TRBJ2-7; with no DNA, the TCRdb D assignment of TRBD2 cannot be verified. The sample comprised blood. The receptor comes from a human donor with ulcerative colitis or Crohn's disease, or a healthy co-twin of an affected twin (not recorded which). This CDR3 is CASSSGGPVGYEQYF.